The clone carrying this TCR beta chain was seen at least ten times. Its antigen remains unidentified. It was RNA transcripts that yielded the amplified TCR beta CDR3 regions. HTBI primers were used for first-round RT-PCR of the TCR CDR3. TCRdb used MiXCR to reprocess the multiplex PCR reads, holding one entry per CDR3 protein. The sample holds around 350,000 distinct CDR3 sequences, 15% to 20% seen once. The sample belongs to a study of T cells in Graves' hyperthyroidism and ophthalmopathy. Study context: Peripheral blood sampling occurred at initial diagnosis, before any treatment.

Whole-study findings and limits: Most thyroid-expanded clonotypes above 0.001 were also found in blood.

With 4 bases removed from V and 2 bases from J, the gap between germline ends came to 9 bases. Germline-derived CDR1 and CDR2 are SGHVS and FQNEAQ. The CDR3 covers 13 residues. The chain employs TRBV7-8 and TRBJ2-7, with D unresolved. The TCR originated in a young woman with Graves' hyperthyroidism. The source material was blood. CDR3: CASSWAEPYEQYF. The CDR3 nucleotides are TGTGCCAGCAGCTGGGCGGAACCCTACGAGCAGTACTTC. The full variable domain, its missing parts supplied by reference TRBV7-8 and TRBJ2-7, is GAGVSQSPRYKVAKRGQDVALRCDPISGHVSLFWYQQALGQGPEFLTYFQNEAQLDKSGLPSDRFFAERPEGSVSTLKIQRTQQEDSAVYLCASSWAEPYEQYFGPGTRLTVT.